This TCR beta chain is drawn from a study of blood T cell repertoires in COVID-19. The overall study: PBMCs, B-cell-depleted T cells, or T cells were the source of the cDNA or gDNA that made up the material.

Sequencing used immunoSEQ multiplex PCR; TCRdb keeps in-frame clones, though not all of them. The table shows 270,000 or so clones, with about 88% occurring only once. Enrolment of Seattle patients took place during active infection, and they were followed longitudinally. Germline V gene sequence: CDR1 SNHLY, CDR2 FYNNEI. The V end was cut by 7 bases, the J end by 4 bases, with 19 bases between. CDR3 length: 15 residues. V and J are TRBV2 and TRBJ1-2; possible D gene TRBD1, 6 bases. The source of this sequence is a human donor with COVID-19, enrolled during active disease. The donor label of this sample is uncertain. Sequenced material: peripheral blood. The CDR3 loop is CASKPEGGAPYGYTF. CDR3 nucleotide sequence: TGTGCCAGCAAACCAGAAGGGGGAGCCCCCTATGGCTACACCTTC.